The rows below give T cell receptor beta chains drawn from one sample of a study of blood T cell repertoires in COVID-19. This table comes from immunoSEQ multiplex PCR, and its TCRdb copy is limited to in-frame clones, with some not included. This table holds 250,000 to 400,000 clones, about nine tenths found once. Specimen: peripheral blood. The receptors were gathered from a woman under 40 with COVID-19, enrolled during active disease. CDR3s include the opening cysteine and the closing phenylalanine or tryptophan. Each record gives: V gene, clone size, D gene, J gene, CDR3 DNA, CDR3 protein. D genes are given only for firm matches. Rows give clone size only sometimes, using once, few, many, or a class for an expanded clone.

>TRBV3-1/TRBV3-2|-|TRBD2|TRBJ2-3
TGTGCCAGCAGGAAAGCGGGGGGGGCCGGGTCAGATACGCAGTATTTT
CASRKAGGAGSDTQYF
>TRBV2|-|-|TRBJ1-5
TGTGCCAGCAGTGAAAGCGGCAGGGGTGGGCAGCCCCAGCATTTT
CASSESGRGGQPQHF
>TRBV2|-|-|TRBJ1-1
TGTGCCAGCAGTGTCATCCAGGGCGCCTTGAACACTGAAGCTTTCTTT
CASSVIQGALNTEAFF
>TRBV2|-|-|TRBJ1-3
TGTGCCAGCACCCGCGGGCCCGTGGCTGGAAACACCATATATTTT
CASTRGPVAGNTIYF
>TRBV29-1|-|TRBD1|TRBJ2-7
TGCAGCGTGCCCGTGGGACAGGGGGCTCGAGGGCAGTACTTC
CSVPVGQGARGQYF
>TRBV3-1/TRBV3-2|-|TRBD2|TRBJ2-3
TGTGCCAGCAGGGCGGGGGAGGGCACAGATACGCAGTATTTT
CASRAGEGTDTQYF
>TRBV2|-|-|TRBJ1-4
TGTGCCAGCAGTATTTTAGACAGGGAAAAACTGTTTTTT
CASSILDREKLFF
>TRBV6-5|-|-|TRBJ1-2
TGTGCCAGCAGACAGGGCGTCGATGGCTACACCTTC
CASRQGVDGYTF
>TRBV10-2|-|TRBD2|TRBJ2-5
TGCGCCAGCAGTGAGTCGCTAGCGGGGGGGCTGAAGACCCAGTACTTC
CASSESLAGGLKTQYF
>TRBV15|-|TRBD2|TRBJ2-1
TGTGCCACCAGCAGAGGACTAGCGGGGGGGCTTAGTGAGCAGTTCTTC
CATSRGLAGGLSEQFF
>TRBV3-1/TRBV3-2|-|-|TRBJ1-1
TGTGCCAGCAGCCAAGTGATGGCGAACACTGAAGCTTTCTTT
CASSQVMANTEAFF
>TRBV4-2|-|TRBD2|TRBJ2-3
TGTGCCAGCAGCCAAGGTAGCGGGGCGAGCACAGATACGCAGTATTTT
CASSQGSGASTDTQYF
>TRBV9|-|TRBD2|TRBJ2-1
TGTGCCAGCAGCACTGGACTAGCGGGGTACAATGAGCAGTTCTTC
CASSTGLAGYNEQFF
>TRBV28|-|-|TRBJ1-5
TGTGCCAGCAGACAAGCCGGGTCGCTGCCCCAGCATTTT
CASRQAGSLPQHF
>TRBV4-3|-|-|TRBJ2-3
TGCGCCAGCAGCCAAGGTTACCCTACCACAGATACGCAGTATTTT
CASSQGYPTTDTQYF
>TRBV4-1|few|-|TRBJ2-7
TGCGCCAGCAGCACTCATCTCTCCTACGAGCAGTACTTC
CASSTHLSYEQYF
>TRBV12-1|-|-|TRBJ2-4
TGTGCCAGCAGCCCTGGGGGACAGGGCCACATTCAGTACTTC
CASSPGGQGHIQYF
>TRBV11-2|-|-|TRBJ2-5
TGTGCCAGCAGCTTAGATCGTCTAGCCCAAGAGACCCAGTACTTC
CASSLDRLAQETQYF
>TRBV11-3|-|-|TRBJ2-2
TGTGCCACCAGCTTAGGGAGCGGAACCGGGGAGCTGTTTTTT
CATSLGSGTGELFF
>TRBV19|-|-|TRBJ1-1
TGTGCCAGTAGTATCATGGGGGACACTCGGATGAACACTGAAGCTTTCTTT
CASSIMGDTRMNTEAFF
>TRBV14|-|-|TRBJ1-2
TGTGCCAGCAGCCACGGAGGGAACTATGGCTACACCTTC
CASSHGGNYGYTF
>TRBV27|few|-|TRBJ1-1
TGTGCCAGCAGACAACTGAACACTGAAGCTTTCTTT
CASRQLNTEAFF
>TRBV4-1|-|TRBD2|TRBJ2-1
TGCGCCAGCAGCCAAGGGCCGGCGGGGGGGCACAATGAGCAGTTCTTC
CASSQGPAGGHNEQFF
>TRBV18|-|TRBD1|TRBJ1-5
TGTGCCAGCTCACCACCTTCGGGACAGATGAATCAGCCCCAGCATTTT
CASSPPSGQMNQPQHF
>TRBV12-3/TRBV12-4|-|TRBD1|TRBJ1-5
TGTGCCAGCAGCTCCGGGACAGGCCAGCATTTT
CASSSGTGQHF
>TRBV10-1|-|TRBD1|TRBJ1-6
TGCGCCAGCAGCGGGGACAGTCGATCACCCCTCCACTTT
CASSGDSRSPLHF
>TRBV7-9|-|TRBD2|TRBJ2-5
TGTGCCAGCAGCTTAGGGACTAGCGGGGGGGCTCGTCAGGAGACCCAGTACTTC
CASSLGTSGGARQETQYF
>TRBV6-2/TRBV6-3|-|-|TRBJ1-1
TGTGCCAGCAGTTCGGCAGGGAGGACTGAAGCTTTCTTT
CASSSAGRTEAFF
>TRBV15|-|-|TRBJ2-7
TGTGCCACCAGTCGAGGTGGGACTGGGGGATCGGGCGAGCAGTACTTC
CATSRGGTGGSGEQYF
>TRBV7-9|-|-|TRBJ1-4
TGTGCCAGCAGCTTCATGGGGCACAGGGATGCAACTAATGAAAAACTGTTTTTT
CASSFMGHRDATNEKLFF
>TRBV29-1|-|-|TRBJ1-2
TGCAGCGTTGTAATAGGTGAGGGTAGGGATTATGGCTACACCTTC
CSVVIGEGRDYGYTF
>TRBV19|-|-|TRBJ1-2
TGTGCCAGTAACGAGGGAGTAGGGATCTACTATGGCTACACCTTC
CASNEGVGIYYGYTF
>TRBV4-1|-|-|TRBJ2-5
TGCGCCAGCAGCACCCCTACCGAAGAGACCCAGTACTTC
CASSTPTEETQYF
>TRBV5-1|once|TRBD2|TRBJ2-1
TGCGCCAGCAAACTAGCGGGGGCGTACAATGAGCAGTTCTTC
CASKLAGAYNEQFF
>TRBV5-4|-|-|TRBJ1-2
TGTGCCAGCAGCTTGCGAGCTAACTATGGCTACACCTTC
CASSLRANYGYTF
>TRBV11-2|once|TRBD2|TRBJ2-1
TGTGCCAGCAGCCCCCTAGCAGGGAGGGCTTACAATGAGCAGTTCTTC
CASSPLAGRAYNEQFF
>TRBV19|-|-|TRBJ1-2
TGTGCCAGTAGTGGGGGGGCATTGGCAGGGCATATGAGCTACACCTTC
CASSGGALAGHMSYTF
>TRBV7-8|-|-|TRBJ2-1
TGTGCCAGCAGCCTCGACTACGATGAGCAGTTCTTC
CASSLDYDEQFF
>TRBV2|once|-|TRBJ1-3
TGTGCCAGCAGTGTTAACAGGCCAGGGGCTTATGGAAACACCATATATTTT
CASSVNRPGAYGNTIYF
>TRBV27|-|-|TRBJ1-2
TGTGCCAGCAGTTTTTCCTCCGACAAGGACTATGGCTACACCTTC
CASSFSSDKDYGYTF
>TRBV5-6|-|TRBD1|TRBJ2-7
TGTGCCAGCAGCACCGGACAGGGGCGAGAGCAGTACTTC
CASSTGQGREQYF